This T cell receptor (beta chain) comes out of a study of cytomegalovirus exposure and HLA in healthy donors. Study-level information: A later analysis reported the same platform for the roughly 120 validation repertoires and the roughly 630 first-cohort repertoires.

TCRdb's table, derived via immunoSEQ multiplex PCR, lists solely in-frame clones and lacks some. The table lists 100,000 to 150,000 clones, roughly 95% of them singletons. Whole-study results and caveats: Across donors, most TCRs were seen rarely, yet some public ones were widespread. Listed as cytomegalovirus-associated were 170 or so TCR beta chains. The tendency of first-cohort TCR clusters to co-occur in the 90 to 150 validation repertoires was the finding of a later analysis.

On this clone itself: The antigen remains unidentified.

This clonotype originated in a man in his late teens or twenties in good health and CMV-seronegative. Sequenced: PBMCs.

Here the CDR3 reads CAISGDRAYTEAFF. The CDR3 coding sequence is TGTGCCATCAGTGGGGACAGGGCTTACACTGAAGCTTTCTTT. The chain links TRBV10-3 to TRBJ1-1, with 9 bases fitting TRBD1. Unmatched junction bases numbered 3, after V lost 4 bases and J lost 3 bases. Germline V gene data show CDR1 as ENHRY and CDR2 as SYGVKD. CDR3 length equals 14 residues.